The T cell receptor beta chain described here comes from a study of cytomegalovirus exposure and HLA in healthy donors. Study findings and constraints: In vitro work confirmed that three CMV-associated chains recognize CMV antigens.

Germline CDR1 MNHNS, CDR2 SASEGT. This CDR3 has 14 residues. Assay: immunoSEQ multiplex PCR; the TCRdb copy retains only in-frame clones and omits some. The sample has 68,000 or so clones, roughly 90% seen once. Remarks on this clone: Its antigen remains unknown. A junction end diverges from the germline sequence, so it may reflect a read error.

The sequencing sample was made of PBMCs. The rearrangement links TRBV6-1 to TRBJ2-2, with TRBD1 identical over 8 bases. The clonotype comes from a woman under 30 in good health and CMV-seronegative. The CDR3 here is CAGGRTGNSGELFF. DNA for the CDR3: TGTGCCGGGGGTAGGACAGGGAACTCCGGGGAGCTGTTTTTT.